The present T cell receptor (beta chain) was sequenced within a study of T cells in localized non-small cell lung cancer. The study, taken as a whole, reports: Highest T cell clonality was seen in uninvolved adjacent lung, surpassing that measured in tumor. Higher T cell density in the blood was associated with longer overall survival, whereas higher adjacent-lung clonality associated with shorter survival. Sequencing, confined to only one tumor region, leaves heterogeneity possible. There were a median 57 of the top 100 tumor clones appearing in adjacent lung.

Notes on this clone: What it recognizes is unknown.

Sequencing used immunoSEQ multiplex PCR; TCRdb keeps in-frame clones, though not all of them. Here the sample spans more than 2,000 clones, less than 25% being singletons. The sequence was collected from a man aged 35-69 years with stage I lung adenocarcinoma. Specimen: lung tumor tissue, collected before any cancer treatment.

CDR3 nucleotide sequence: TGCGCCAGCAGCCCCGGGACAGGGCTCTACAATGAGCAGTTCTTC. This sequence encodes CASSPGTGLYNEQFF. The rearrangement uses TRBV5-1 and TRBJ2-1, with 9 bases aligning to TRBD1. The CDR3 extends over 15 amino acids. V was clipped by 4 bases and J by 3 bases; unmatched bases: 5. The germline V gene has CDR1 SGHRS and CDR2 YFSETQ.